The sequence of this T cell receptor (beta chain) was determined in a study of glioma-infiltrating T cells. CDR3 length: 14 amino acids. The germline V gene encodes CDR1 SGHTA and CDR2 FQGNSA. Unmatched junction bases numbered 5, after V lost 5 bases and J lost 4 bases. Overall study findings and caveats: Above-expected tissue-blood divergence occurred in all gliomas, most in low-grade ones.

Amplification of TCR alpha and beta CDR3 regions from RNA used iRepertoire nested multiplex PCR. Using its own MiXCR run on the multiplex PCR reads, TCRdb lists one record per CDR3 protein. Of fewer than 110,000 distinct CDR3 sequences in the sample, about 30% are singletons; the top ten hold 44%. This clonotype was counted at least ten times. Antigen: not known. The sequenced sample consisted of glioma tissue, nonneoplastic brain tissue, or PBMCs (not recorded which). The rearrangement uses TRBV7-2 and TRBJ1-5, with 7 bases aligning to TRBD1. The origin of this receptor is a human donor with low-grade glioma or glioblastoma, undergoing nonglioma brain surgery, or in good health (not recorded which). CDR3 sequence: CASSRDRANQPQHF. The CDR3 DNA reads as TGTGCCAGCAGCCGGGACAGAGCTAATCAGCCCCAGCATTTT.